The sequence of this T cell receptor (beta chain) was determined in a study of cytomegalovirus exposure and HLA in healthy donors. Vbeta (60) and Jbeta (13) primers were used in the PCR. This table comes from immunoSEQ multiplex PCR, and its TCRdb copy is limited to in-frame clones, with some not included. The repertoire includes 100,000 to 150,000 clones, around 80% of them detected once, and about 11% sits in the top ten. What was sequenced was PBMCs. This receptor was identified in a man aged 25-40 years in good health and CMV-seropositive.

CDR3 coding DNA: TGTGCCAGCACCCCCGGACAAGGAAGGGGCTACGAGCAGTACTTC. This translates into CASTPGQGRGYEQYF. This chain uses TRBV27 with TRBJ2-7, with a possible D match to TRBD1 (5 bases). Germline V lookup: CDR1 MNHEY, CDR2 SMNVEV (reference sequence). The CDR3 spans 15 residues. V was clipped by 7 bases and J by 3 bases, with 19 bases between them.